A single sample is the source of the 20 T cell receptor beta chains below, sequenced in a study of shared clonotypes between healthy human individuals. Produced via immunoSEQ multiplex PCR; TCRdb's table is partial and in-frame only. The sample shows some 2,100,000 clones, more than 90% of them seen only once. Source material: naive CD4+ T cells sorted from blood. Subset here: CD45RA+ positively selected. The receptor set was obtained from a man between 18 and 35 years old in good health.

V is TRBV5-1 and J is TRBJ2-5; 9 bases align to TRBD1. The CDR3 is made up of 16 amino acids. Germline assignment: CDR1 SGHRS and CDR2 YFSETQ. J gave up 7 bases and V 2 bases, and 12 bases lay outside the gene matches. The CDR3 sequence: CASSFTPGQGSGTQYF. CDR3 coding DNA: TGCGCCAGCAGCTTCACTCCGGGACAGGGCTCGGGGACCCAGTACTTC.

V gene TRBV18 combines with J gene TRBJ1-3, with unresolved D. CDR3 length equals 17 residues. CDR1 and CDR2 (germline): KGHSH, LQKENI. V lost 3 bases to trimming and J lost 0 bases, with 15 bases between them. For the CDR3, the DNA is TGTGCCAGCTCACCGATCGGCGGTTATGACTCTGGAAACACCATATATTTT. Amino acid sequence: CASSPIGGYDSGNTIYF.

The gene calls are TRBV30 and TRBJ1-5; D perhaps matches TRBD1 (6 bases). There are 14 residues in the CDR3. V was trimmed by 6 bases and J by 4 bases, leaving 16 bases between them. Looked up from germline, CDR1 is GTSNPN and CDR2 is SVGIG (reference sequence). The CDR3 sequence: CACTTGLGNQPQHF. CDR3 in DNA: TGTGCCTGCACTACAGGGTTGGGGAATCAGCCCCAGCATTTT.

This clone has just one count. V gene TRBV6-5 combines with J gene TRBJ2-7; 10 bases match TRBD2. J was trimmed by 4 bases and V by 8 bases; bases with no gene match: 8. Germline assignment: CDR1 MNHEY and CDR2 SVGAGI. The CDR3 covers 14 residues. The CDR3 DNA reads TGTGCCAGCGGACGAGGACTAGCGGAATACGAGCAGTACTTC. Translation gives CASGRGLAEYEQYF.

This chain joins TRBV9 and TRBJ1-1; no definite D call. The length of the CDR3 is 15 residues. V was shortened by 3 bases and J by 5 bases, with 17 bases between the two germline ends. Germline V lookup: CDR1 SGDLS, CDR2 YYNGEE. CDR3 bases: TGTGCCAGCAGCGCGGGCCCCTCAAAGACGACTGAAGCTTTCTTT. Its translation: CASSAGPSKTTEAFF.

This clone was counted once. This rearrangement joins TRBV7-2 to TRBJ2-5; D is unclear. The CDR3 has 14 residues. CDR1 is SGHTA and CDR2 is FQGNSA in the germline V gene. Trimming took off 4 bases at V and 5 bases at J, with 14 bases between the two ends. The CDR3 nucleotides read TGTGCCAGCAGCTCCGGATTTAGCAAGGAGACCCAGTACTTC. Translated: CASSSGFSKETQYF.

This clone appeared once. The chain joins TRBV28 to TRBJ2-7; 7 bases fit TRBD2. The junction had 7 bases not matched to a gene; V was cut back by 6 bases and J by 2 bases. The length of the CDR3 is 14 residues. Germline CDR1 and CDR2: MDHEN and SYDVKM. The CDR3 DNA reads as TGTGCCAGCAGCCTTCGGGGGGTAACCTACGAGCAGTACTTC. Its protein product is CASSLRGVTYEQYF.

The V call is TRBV5-1, the J call TRBJ2-3; no definite D call. V lost 4 bases to trimming and J lost 0 bases, with 15 bases between them. The CDR3 runs to 16 residues. CDR1 is SGHRS, CDR2 YFSETQ, per germline. The CDR3 loop is CASSPGWDYSTDTQYF. The CDR3 DNA reads TGCGCCAGCAGCCCCGGGTGGGATTATAGCACAGATACGCAGTATTTT.

This chain uses TRBV10-3 with TRBJ2-1; a possible D gene is TRBD2 (7 bases). Germline V gene sequence: CDR1 ENHRY, CDR2 SYGVKD. With 0 bases removed from V and 7 bases from J, the gap between germline ends came to 16 bases. CDR3 size: 16 residues. The CDR3 nucleotides read TGTGCCATCAGTGAGTCCAAGGGGGGGTATAATAATGAGCAGTTCTTC. This encodes CAISESKGGYNNEQFF.

The V call is TRBV14, the J call TRBJ1-2; 10 nucleotides align to TRBD1. This CDR3 contains 20 residues. Trimming removed 0 bases from V and 7 bases from J; junction bases left unmatched: 20. Germline-derived CDR1 and CDR2 are SGHDN and FVKESK. In DNA form, the CDR3 reads TGTGCCAGCAGCCAAGATTGGCCTTTAGACAGGGGGCAATTCCGACTTGGCTACACCTTC. Translated: CASSQDWPLDRGQFRLGYTF. The full variable domain, rest sourced from reference TRBV14 and TRBJ1-2, is EAGVTQFPSHSVIEKGQTVTLRCDPISGHDNLYWYRRVMGKEIKFLLHFVKESKQDESGMPNNRFLAERTGGTYSTLKVQPAELEDSGVYFCASSQDWPLDRGQFRLGYTFGSGTRLTVV.

V usage is TRBV30 and J usage is TRBJ2-5; no clear D gene. The CDR3 is made up of 13 amino acids. V lost 3 bases to trimming and J lost 5 bases, with 13 bases between them. Looked up from germline, CDR1 is GTSNPN and CDR2 is SVGIG (reference sequence). This CDR3 is CAWSRGVRETQYF. CDR3 DNA sequence: TGTGCCTGGAGCAGAGGCGTTCGGGAGACCCAGTACTTC.

This rearrangement joins TRBV7-2 to TRBJ1-2; D gene uncertain. Per the germline V gene, CDR1 is SGHTA and CDR2 is FQGNSA. This CDR3 spans 12 amino acids. Between the trimmed V and J ends, which lost 4 bases and 8 bases, there was a span of 11 bases. The CDR3 DNA is TGTGCCAGCAGCTCAAACCCATGGGGCTACACCTTC. Protein product: CASSSNPWGYTF.

The V gene is TRBV28, the J gene TRBJ2-7; 9 bases line up with TRBD1. The CDR3 spans 16 residues. Germline V gives CDR1 MDHEN, CDR2 SYDVKM. J lost 4 bases, V lost 5 bases, and 12 bases had no gene match. Here the CDR3 reads CASSIQPGQGVYEQYF. The CDR3 bases are TGTGCCAGCAGTATACAGCCGGGACAGGGAGTATACGAGCAGTACTTC.

The chain couples TRBV10-1 to TRBJ2-3, with 7 bases identical to TRBD2. With V trimmed by 0 bases and J by 1 base, 4 bases remained unmatched. CDR1 WNHNN and CDR2 SYGVQD come from the germline V gene (reference sequence). The CDR3 length is 16 residues. CDR3 nucleotides: TGCGCCAGCAGTGAGTCGGGCGGGAGCCGCACAGATACGCAGTATTTT. Translating it yields CASSESGGSRTDTQYF.

The CDR3 reads CASSSNPNTGELFF. CDR3 coding DNA: TGTGCCAGCAGCTCAAATCCGAACACCGGGGAGCTGTTTTTT. V and J are TRBV11-2 and TRBJ2-2; no clear D. CDR1 and CDR2 from the germline V gene are SGHAT and FQNNGV. This CDR3 spans 14 amino acids. Between the trimmed V and J ends, which lost 4 bases and 0 bases, there was a span of 6 bases.

The V gene is TRBV6-6, the J gene TRBJ2-1; tentative D call: TRBD2 (6 bases). CDR3 length: 12 residues. The germline V gene has CDR1 MNHNY and CDR2 SVGAGI (reference sequence). The V and J ends lost 2 bases and 15 bases respectively, with 14 bases between them. CDR3 DNA: TGTGCCAGCAGTTACAGAGCGGGCCCATTGTTCTTC. The encoded protein is CASSYRAGPLFF.

The gene calls are TRBV15 and TRBJ2-7; TRBD1 aligns across 8 bases. This CDR3 spans 15 amino acids. Germline trimming cut 2 bases from V and 3 bases from J; bases unmatched to any gene: 6. From germline, CDR1 is LNHNV and CDR2 YYDKDF (reference sequence). The CDR3 coding sequence is TGTGCCACCAGCAGATACGACAGGGGAGGCTACGAGCAGTACTTC. It codes for CATSRYDRGGYEQYF.

This chain links TRBV19 with TRBJ1-5, with TRBD1 identical over 9 bases. Germline V lookup: CDR1 LNHDA, CDR2 SQIVND (reference sequence). Trimming cost V 5 bases and J 7 bases; bases outside gene matches: 12. CDR3 length: 16 amino acids. CDR3 in amino acids: CASSVIQGAQEQPQHF. In nucleotides, the CDR3 is TGTGCCAGTAGTGTCATACAGGGGGCGCAGGAACAGCCCCAGCATTTT.

The J gene is TRBJ2-5, the V gene TRBV7-2, with D unclear. The CDR3 extends over 14 amino acids. Trimming shortened V by 0 bases and J by 2 bases, and 7 bases separated the two germline ends. CDR1 SGHTA and CDR2 FQGNSA come from the germline V gene. The CDR3 coding sequence is TGTGCCAGCAGCTTAGCCGGGCTACAAGAGACCCAGTACTTC. It yields the protein CASSLAGLQETQYF.

This chain joins TRBV4-3 and TRBJ2-5; D may match TRBD1 or TRBD2 (5 bases each). The CDR3 covers 13 residues. Looked up from germline, CDR1 is LGHNA and CDR2 is YSLEER. V lost 4 bases, J lost 5 bases, and 11 bases lay in between. CDR3 sequence reads: CASSLRGVETQYF. The DNA of the CDR3 is TGCGCCAGCAGCCTCCGGGGCGTGGAGACCCAGTACTTC.